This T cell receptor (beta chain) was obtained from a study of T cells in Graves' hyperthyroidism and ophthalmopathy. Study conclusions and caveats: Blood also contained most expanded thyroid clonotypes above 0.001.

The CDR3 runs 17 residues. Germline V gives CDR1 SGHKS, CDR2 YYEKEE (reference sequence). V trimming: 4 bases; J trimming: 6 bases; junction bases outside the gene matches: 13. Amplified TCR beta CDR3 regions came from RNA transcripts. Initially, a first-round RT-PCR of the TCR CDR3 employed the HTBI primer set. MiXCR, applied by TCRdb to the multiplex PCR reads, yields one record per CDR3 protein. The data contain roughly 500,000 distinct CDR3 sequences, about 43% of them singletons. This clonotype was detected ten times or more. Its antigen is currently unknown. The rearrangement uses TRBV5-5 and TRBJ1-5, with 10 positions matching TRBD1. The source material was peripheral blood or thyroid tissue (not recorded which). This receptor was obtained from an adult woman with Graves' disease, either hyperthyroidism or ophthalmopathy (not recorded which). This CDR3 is CASSLIVLGQGGQPQHF. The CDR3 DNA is TGTGCCAGCAGCCTCATCGTCCTTGGACAGGGGGGTCAGCCCCAGCATTTT.